The rows below give T cell receptor beta chains drawn from one sample of a study of T cell responses to AZD1222 COVID-19 vaccine. Assay used: immunoSEQ multiplex PCR; TCRdb lists only in-frame clones, some missing. Of around 140,000 clones listed, 65% to 90% are singletons. The sequences come from peripheral blood, collected on day 0 of AZD1222 vaccination. The receptors stem from an adult in good health. Both conserved end residues are part of each CDR3. The D gene is left open where the match is weak. Not every row has a clone size; where given, it reads once, few, many or a size class.

size,J,D,V,CDR3,DNA
NA,TRBJ1-5,TRBD1,TRBV18,CASSPNTGQASNQPQHF,TGTGCCAGCTCACCTAATACGGGACAGGCAAGCAATCAGCCCCAGCATTTT
NA,TRBJ1-2,NA,TRBV5-4,CASSPRQNLGYGYTF,TGTGCCAGCAGCCCGAGACAGAATTTAGGCTATGGCTACACCTTC
NA,TRBJ2-1,NA,TRBV11-2,CASSLANEQFF,TGTGCCAGCAGCCTAGCCAATGAGCAGTTCTTC
NA,TRBJ2-5,TRBD2,TRBV5-5,CASSSSGGKYQETQYF,TGTGCCAGCAGCAGTAGCGGGGGGAAGTACCAAGAGACCCAGTACTTC
many,TRBJ1-2,NA,TRBV2,CASSGPGGGYTF,TGTGCCAGCAGTGGTCCGGGGGGTGGCTACACCTTC
NA,TRBJ2-7,NA,TRBV2,CASRDPTPYEQYF,TGTGCCAGCAGGGACCCTACCCCCTACGAGCAGTACTTC
NA,TRBJ1-2,NA,TRBV7-9,CASSLDGFYGYTF,TGTGCCAGCAGCTTAGACGGATTCTATGGCTACACCTTC
NA,TRBJ2-2,TRBD1,TRBV2,CASSAPRDRVVPGELFF,TGTGCCAGCAGTGCCCCAAGGGACAGGGTCGTGCCCGGGGAGCTGTTTTTT
NA,TRBJ2-7,TRBD1,TRBV6-1,CASSEGLTGGSYEQYF,TGTGCCAGCAGTGAAGGTTTGACAGGGGGTTCCTACGAGCAGTACTTC
NA,TRBJ2-7,TRBD1,TRBV7-2,CASSLATTGQQYF,TGTGCCAGCAGCTTAGCGACGACAGGGCAGCAGTACTTC
NA,TRBJ2-7,TRBD2,TRBV11-2,CASSLGGGYEQYF,TGTGCCAGCAGCTTAGGCGGGGGCTACGAGCAGTACTTC
NA,TRBJ1-6,NA,TRBV9,CASSVSGFPGSPLHF,TGTGCCAGCAGCGTCTCAGGGTTTCCCGGGTCACCCCTCCACTTT
NA,TRBJ2-3,TRBD2,TRBV6-6,CASSPSPRGGFSSTDTQYF,TGTGCCAGCAGTCCATCCCCACGGGGGGGTTTCTCTAGCACAGATACGCAGTATTTT
NA,TRBJ1-3,NA,TRBV3-1/TRBV3-2,CASSHKSRNTIYF,TGTGCCAGCAGCCACAAGAGTAGAAACACCATATATTTT
NA,TRBJ1-1,TRBD1,TRBV15,CATSRLSKQGVYTEAFF,TGTGCCACCAGCAGATTATCAAAACAGGGGGTGTACACTGAAGCTTTCTTT
NA,TRBJ2-4,NA,TRBV4-3,CASSQEVLGWGTKNIQYF,TGCGCCAGCAGCCAAGAAGTTTTGGGGTGGGGGACCAAAAACATTCAGTACTTC
NA,TRBJ2-5,NA,TRBV19,CASSSGLRGETQYF,TGTGCCAGTAGCTCCGGACTACGTGGGGAGACCCAGTACTTC
once,TRBJ2-6,NA,TRBV7-9,CASSLGPEVNVLTF,TGTGCCAGCAGCTTGGGCCCTGAAGTCAACGTCCTGACTTTC
NA,TRBJ1-5,NA,TRBV4-1,CASSQGRGAGNQPQHF,TGCGCCAGCAGCCAAGGCCGAGGGGCAGGCAATCAGCCCCAGCATTTT
NA,TRBJ1-1,NA,TRBV5-1,CASSLDYGRNTEAFF,TGCGCCAGCAGCTTGGATTATGGTCGGAACACTGAAGCTTTCTTT
NA,TRBJ1-6,NA,TRBV2,CASRKTEKADSPLHF,TGTGCCAGCAGGAAGACGGAAAAGGCGGATTCACCCCTCCACTTT
NA,TRBJ2-7,TRBD1,TRBV5-4,CASRLDRGYEQYF,TGTGCCAGCAGACTAGACAGGGGCTACGAGCAGTACTTC
NA,TRBJ1-1,TRBD1,TRBV2,CASSRQGAKNTEAFF,TGTGCCAGCAGTAGACAGGGGGCCAAGAACACTGAAGCTTTCTTT
NA,TRBJ1-3,TRBD1,TRBV5-6,CASSYSGTGNTIYF,TGTGCCAGCAGTTATTCCGGGACAGGGAACACCATATATTTT
NA,TRBJ1-5,NA,TRBV19,CASSMFSREYSNQPQHF,TGTGCCAGTAGTATGTTCTCCCGGGAGTATAGCAATCAGCCCCAGCATTTT
NA,TRBJ2-1,NA,TRBV2,CARRGRGANYNEQFF,TGTGCCCGCAGGGGGCGGGGGGCCAACTACAATGAGCAGTTCTTC
NA,TRBJ1-6,NA,TRBV7-2,CASSLGVVSSPLHF,TGTGCCAGCAGCTTAGGCGTAGTTTCTTCACCCCTCCACTTT
NA,TRBJ1-4,NA,TRBV3-1/TRBV3-2,CASSHGNRDNEKLFF,TGTGCCAGCAGCCACGGAAACAGGGATAATGAAAAACTGTTTTTT